The rows below give T cell receptor beta chains drawn from one sample of a study of T cells after posttransplantation cyclophosphamide. Sequencing was performed with immunoSEQ multiplex PCR; in TCRdb, only in-frame clones are kept and a portion is missing. The data show thousands of clones, with 98% seen just once and 0.2% to 0.3% held by the top ten. Sequenced input: naive CD8+ T cells sorted from PBMCs. These receptors originate from a man in his forties or fifties in good health, CMV-negative, and a related stem cell transplant donor. Both conserved end residues are part of each CDR3. Fields, in order: clone size, J gene, D gene, V gene, CDR3 DNA, CDR3 protein. D genes are given only for firm matches. Rows may omit the clone size; those that give it use once, few, many or a size class.

size: NA; J: TRBJ2-7; D: TRBD2; V: TRBV9; DNA: TGTGCCAGCAGCCCCCGGGGGACTAGCGGGTCCTACGAGCAGTACTTC; CDR3: CASSPRGTSGSYEQYF
size: NA; J: TRBJ1-2; D: NA; V: TRBV7-9; DNA: TGTGCCAGCAGCTTAGCCGCTAACTATGGCTACACCTTC; CDR3: CASSLAANYGYTF
size: NA; J: TRBJ2-5; D: TRBD2; V: TRBV5-4; DNA: TGTGCCAGCAGCCCTCTTGCGGGGGTCCAAGAGACCCAGTACTTC; CDR3: CASSPLAGVQETQYF
size: once; J: TRBJ1-1; D: NA; V: TRBV25-1; DNA: TGTGCCAGCAGTGAAGGGGGGGCTGAAGCTTTCTTT; CDR3: CASSEGGAEAFF
size: NA; J: TRBJ2-7; D: TRBD2; V: TRBV9; DNA: TGTGCCAGCAGCGCGGGACTAGCCAACTCCTACGAGCAGTACTTC; CDR3: CASSAGLANSYEQYF
size: once; J: TRBJ1-1; D: NA; V: TRBV27; DNA: TGTGCCAGCAGTCCGACCCGGACAGTCTTGAACACTGAAGCTTTCTTT; CDR3: CASSPTRTVLNTEAFF
size: NA; J: TRBJ2-7; D: NA; V: TRBV27; DNA: TGTGCCAGCAGTCCTGGAGCTGGGTCCTACGAGCAGTACTTC; CDR3: CASSPGAGSYEQYF
size: NA; J: TRBJ2-1; D: TRBD2; V: TRBV9; DNA: TGTGCCAGCAGCGTAGGACTAGCGGGGTCCTACAATGAGCAGTTCTTC; CDR3: CASSVGLAGSYNEQFF
size: NA; J: TRBJ2-7; D: NA; V: TRBV7-2; DNA: TGTGCCAGCACCACCTCCCGGGTGGAGCAGTACTTC; CDR3: CASTTSRVEQYF
size: NA; J: TRBJ2-3; D: NA; V: TRBV7-3; DNA: TGTGCCAGCAGCTTAACGGGGGCAGATACACAGTATTTT; CDR3: CASSLTGADTQYF
size: NA; J: TRBJ2-7; D: TRBD1; V: TRBV2; DNA: TGTGCCAGCGACTACAGGGGCTACGAGCAGTACTTC; CDR3: CASDYRGYEQYF
size: NA; J: TRBJ2-1; D: NA; V: TRBV30; DNA: TGTGCCTGGGACAGTGACTCCTACAATGAGCAGTTCTTC; CDR3: CAWDSDSYNEQFF
size: NA; J: TRBJ1-2; D: TRBD1; V: TRBV7-9; DNA: TGTGCCAGCAGCTCCGGGACAGACACGTATGGCTACACCTTC; CDR3: CASSSGTDTYGYTF
size: NA; J: TRBJ2-7; D: NA; V: TRBV27; DNA: TGTGCCAGCAGTTGGGGGGTTAGCTCCTACGAGCAGTACTTC; CDR3: CASSWGVSSYEQYF
size: NA; J: TRBJ2-1; D: NA; V: TRBV27; DNA: TGTGCCAGCAGTTTATGGGCCTCGACGACGTCTATAGAGCAGTTCTTC; CDR3: CASSLWASTTSIEQFF
size: NA; J: TRBJ1-4; D: NA; V: TRBV2; DNA: TGTGCCAGCGCCGGTAGTTTTGAAAAACTGTTTTTT; CDR3: CASAGSFEKLFF
size: NA; J: TRBJ2-1; D: NA; V: TRBV6-5; DNA: TGTGCCAGCAGTTACGTGGGGGGGCCTTACAATGAGCAGTTCTTC; CDR3: CASSYVGGPYNEQFF
size: once; J: TRBJ2-7; D: NA; V: TRBV9; DNA: TGTGCCAGCAGCGTAGCGGCGGGGTTCTACGAGCAGTACTTC; CDR3: CASSVAAGFYEQYF
size: NA; J: TRBJ2-7; D: TRBD2; V: TRBV6-5; DNA: TGTGCCAGCAGTGTCGGGACTAGCGGATACGAGCAGTACTTC; CDR3: CASSVGTSGYEQYF
size: NA; J: TRBJ1-2; D: TRBD1; V: TRBV7-7; DNA: TGTGCTAGCAACACAGGGGAAGGCTACACCTTC; CDR3: CASNTGEGYTF
size: once; J: TRBJ2-1; D: TRBD1; V: TRBV7-6; DNA: TGTGCCAGCAGCCGACAATGGACAGGGAATGAGCAGTTCTTC; CDR3: CASSRQWTGNEQFF
size: NA; J: TRBJ2-1; D: NA; V: TRBV5-8; DNA: TGTGCCAGCAGCTTACTGAGGGGGTCCTACAATGAGCAGTTCTTC; CDR3: CASSLLRGSYNEQFF
size: NA; J: TRBJ2-3; D: TRBD1; V: TRBV9; DNA: TGTGCCAGCAGCTCAGGGGGTTTCGGGGTTCACTCCGCAGATACGCAGTATTTT; CDR3: CASSSGGFGVHSADTQYF
size: NA; J: TRBJ2-7; D: NA; V: TRBV6-6; DNA: TGTGCCAGCAGTTACTCGACAGGAGACTCCTACGAGCAGTACTTC; CDR3: CASSYSTGDSYEQYF
size: NA; J: TRBJ2-7; D: TRBD1; V: TRBV9; DNA: TGTGCCAGCAGCGTGGGTGGGGACAGGTCGTACGAGCAGTACTTC; CDR3: CASSVGGDRSYEQYF
size: NA; J: TRBJ2-3; D: TRBD2; V: TRBV6-1; DNA: TGTGCCATAGGGACTATGACGGCAGATACGCAGTATTTT; CDR3: CAIGTMTADTQYF
size: NA; J: TRBJ2-7; D: TRBD1; V: TRBV9; DNA: TGTGCCAGCACCTCTAGGGACAGCTCCTACGAGCAGTACTTC; CDR3: CASTSRDSSYEQYF
size: NA; J: TRBJ2-3; D: NA; V: TRBV9; DNA: TGTGCCAGCAGCGTAGGGCTAGATACGCAGTATTTT; CDR3: CASSVGLDTQYF
size: NA; J: TRBJ1-1; D: NA; V: TRBV7-9; DNA: TGTGCCAGCAGCTTACCCAAGGGGCTCGGGCCCCCTGAAGCTTTCTTT; CDR3: CASSLPKGLGPPEAFF
size: once; J: TRBJ1-1; D: TRBD1; V: TRBV6-1; DNA: TGTGCCAGCAGTTCATCTGGGACAGGGGAAACTGAAGCTTTCTTT; CDR3: CASSSSGTGETEAFF
size: NA; J: TRBJ1-1; D: NA; V: TRBV7-9; DNA: TGTGCCAGCAGCTTAGGGCCCCGGAGGGCCATGAACACTGAAGCTTTCTTT; CDR3: CASSLGPRRAMNTEAFF
size: NA; J: TRBJ1-2; D: TRBD1; V: TRBV27; DNA: TGTGCCAGCCGGACAGGGGGCCATGGCTACACCTTC; CDR3: CASRTGGHGYTF
size: NA; J: TRBJ1-1; D: NA; V: TRBV11-2; DNA: TGTGCCAGCAGCTTCGACCCGGGGTCTGAAGCTTTCTTT; CDR3: CASSFDPGSEAFF
size: NA; J: TRBJ2-5; D: TRBD2; V: TRBV5-4; DNA: TGTGCCAGCAGCCCACCCCCAGCGGGGTTACAAGAGACCCAGTACTTC; CDR3: CASSPPPAGLQETQYF
size: NA; J: TRBJ2-5; D: NA; V: TRBV11-3; DNA: TGTGCCAGCAGCTCTCGAGACCAAGAGACCCAGTACTTC; CDR3: CASSSRDQETQYF
size: few; J: TRBJ2-3; D: NA; V: TRBV27; DNA: TGTGCCAGCACCTTCGGGACTTCCCGCACAGATACGCAGTATTTT; CDR3: CASTFGTSRTDTQYF
size: NA; J: TRBJ2-4; D: NA; V: TRBV11-2; DNA: TGTGCCAGCGTGGGGACTCACGCCGCCATTCAGTACTTC; CDR3: CASVGTHAAIQYF
size: NA; J: TRBJ1-5; D: NA; V: TRBV6-5; DNA: TGTGCCAGCAGCTCCGGGGGGGGTAATCAGCCCCAGCATTTT; CDR3: CASSSGGGNQPQHF
size: NA; J: TRBJ2-7; D: TRBD2; V: TRBV19; DNA: TGTGCCAGTAGTATCACAGCGGGAGGGTCCTACGAGCAGTACTTC; CDR3: CASSITAGGSYEQYF
size: NA; J: TRBJ2-2; D: TRBD2; V: TRBV7-9; DNA: TGTGCCAGCAGCGGGACTAGCGCCTCGAACACCGGGGAGCTGTTTTTT; CDR3: CASSGTSASNTGELFF
size: NA; J: TRBJ1-2; D: NA; V: TRBV4-3; DNA: TGCGCCAGCAGCCAGACAGATATTTATGGCTACACCTTC; CDR3: CASSQTDIYGYTF
size: NA; J: TRBJ2-1; D: TRBD2; V: TRBV5-1; DNA: TGCGCCAGCAGCGTGCGGGGGGGCCCCTACAATGAGCAGTTCTTC; CDR3: CASSVRGGPYNEQFF